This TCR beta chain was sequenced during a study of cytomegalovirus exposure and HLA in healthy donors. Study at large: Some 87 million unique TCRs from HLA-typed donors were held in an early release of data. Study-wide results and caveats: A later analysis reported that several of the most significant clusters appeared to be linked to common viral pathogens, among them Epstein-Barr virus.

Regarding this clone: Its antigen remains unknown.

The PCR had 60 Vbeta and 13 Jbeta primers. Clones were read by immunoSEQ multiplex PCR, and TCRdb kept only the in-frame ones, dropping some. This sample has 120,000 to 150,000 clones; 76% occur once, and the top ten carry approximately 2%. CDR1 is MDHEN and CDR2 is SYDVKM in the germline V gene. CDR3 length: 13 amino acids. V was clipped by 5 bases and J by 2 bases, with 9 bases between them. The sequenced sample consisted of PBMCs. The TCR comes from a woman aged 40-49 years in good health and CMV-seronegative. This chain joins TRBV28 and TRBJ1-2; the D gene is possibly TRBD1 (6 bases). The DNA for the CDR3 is TGTGCCAGCAGTGGGGGGGCGAACTATGGCTACACCTTC. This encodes CASSGGANYGYTF.